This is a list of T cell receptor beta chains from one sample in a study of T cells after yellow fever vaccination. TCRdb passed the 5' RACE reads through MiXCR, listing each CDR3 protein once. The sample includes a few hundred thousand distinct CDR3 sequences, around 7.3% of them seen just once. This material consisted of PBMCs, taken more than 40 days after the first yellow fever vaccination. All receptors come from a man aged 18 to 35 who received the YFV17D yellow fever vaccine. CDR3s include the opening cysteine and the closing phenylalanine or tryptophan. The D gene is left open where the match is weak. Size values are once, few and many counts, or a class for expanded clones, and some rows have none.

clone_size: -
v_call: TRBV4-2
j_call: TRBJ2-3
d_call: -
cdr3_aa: CASSQPGGTDTQYF
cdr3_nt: TGTGCCAGCAGCCAACCAGGGGGCACAGATACGCAGTATTTT

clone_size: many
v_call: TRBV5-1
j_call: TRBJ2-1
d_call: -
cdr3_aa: CASSKQGPTNEQFF
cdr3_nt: TGCGCCAGCAGCAAACAAGGCCCAACCAATGAGCAGTTCTTC

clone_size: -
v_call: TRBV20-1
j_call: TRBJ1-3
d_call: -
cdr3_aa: CSATRQTSGNTIYF
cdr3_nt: TGCAGTGCTACTCGACAGACTTCTGGAAACACCATATATTTT

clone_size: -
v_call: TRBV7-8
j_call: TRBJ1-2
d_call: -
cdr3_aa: CASSFGQYGYTF
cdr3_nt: TGTGCCAGCAGCTTCGGCCAGTATGGCTACACCTTC

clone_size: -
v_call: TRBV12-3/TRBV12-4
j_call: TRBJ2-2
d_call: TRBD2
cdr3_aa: CASRTSGGLNTGELFF
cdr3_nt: TGTGCCAGCAGGACTAGCGGGGGACTGAACACCGGGGAGCTGTTTTTT

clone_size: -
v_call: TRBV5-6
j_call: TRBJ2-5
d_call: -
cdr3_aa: CASSLVGATQYF
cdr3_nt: TGTGCCAGCAGCTTGGTCGGGGCGACCCAGTACTTC

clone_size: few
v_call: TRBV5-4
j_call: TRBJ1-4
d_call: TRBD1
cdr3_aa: CASSLTGGGVEKLFF
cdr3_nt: TGTGCCAGCAGCTTAACAGGGGGCGGTGTTGAAAAACTGTTTTTT

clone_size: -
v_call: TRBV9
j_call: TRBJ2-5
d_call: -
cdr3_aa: CASSVAVGETQYF
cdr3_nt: TGTGCCAGCAGCGTAGCTGTGGGAGAGACCCAGTACTTC

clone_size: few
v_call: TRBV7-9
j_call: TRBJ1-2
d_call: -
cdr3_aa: CASSLDLTGGYTF
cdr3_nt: TGTGCCAGCAGCTTAGACCTCACGGGTGGCTACACCTTC

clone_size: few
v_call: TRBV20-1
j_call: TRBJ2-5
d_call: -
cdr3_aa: CSAVVTANQETQYF
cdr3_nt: TGCAGTGCGGTGGTGACAGCAAATCAAGAGACCCAGTACTTC

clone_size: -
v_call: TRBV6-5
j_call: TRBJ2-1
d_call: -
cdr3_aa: CASSYVAGLSYNEQFF
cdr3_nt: TGTGCCAGCAGTTACGTTGCGGGTCTATCCTACAATGAGCAGTTCTTC

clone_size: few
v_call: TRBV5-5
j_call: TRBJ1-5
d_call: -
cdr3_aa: CASSSDGVGQPQHF
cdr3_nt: TGTGCCAGCAGCTCAGACGGTGTAGGTCAGCCCCAGCATTTT

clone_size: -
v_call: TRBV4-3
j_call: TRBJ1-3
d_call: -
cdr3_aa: CASSAAGAANTIYF
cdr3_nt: TGCGCCAGCAGCGCGGCAGGGGCGGCGAACACCATATATTTT

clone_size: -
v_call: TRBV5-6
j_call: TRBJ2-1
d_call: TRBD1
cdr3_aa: CASSAPGQGADEQFF
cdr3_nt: TGTGCCAGCAGCGCTCCGGGACAGGGGGCCGATGAGCAGTTCTTC

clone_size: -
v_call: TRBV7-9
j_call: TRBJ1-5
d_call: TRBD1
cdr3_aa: CASSTAGTGGFEPQHF
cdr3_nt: TGTGCCAGCAGCACGGCCGGGACAGGGGGCTTTGAGCCCCAGCATTTT

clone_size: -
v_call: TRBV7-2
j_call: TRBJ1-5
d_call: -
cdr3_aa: CASSEPISNQPQHF
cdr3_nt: TGTGCCAGCAGCGAGCCCATTAGCAATCAGCCCCAGCATTTT

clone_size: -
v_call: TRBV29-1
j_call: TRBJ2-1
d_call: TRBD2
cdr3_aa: CSARSGTTNNEQFF
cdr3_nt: TGCAGCGCCCGATCCGGGACTACCAACAATGAGCAGTTCTTC

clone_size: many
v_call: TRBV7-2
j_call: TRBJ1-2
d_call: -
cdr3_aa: CASSHNGSNRGGYTF
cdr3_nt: TGTGCCAGCAGCCACAACGGGTCCAATAGAGGTGGCTACACCTTC

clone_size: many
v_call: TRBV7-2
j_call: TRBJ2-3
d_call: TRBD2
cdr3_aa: CASSLVNSGGSDTQYF
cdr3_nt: TGTGCCAGCAGCTTAGTCAATAGCGGGGGGTCAGATACGCAGTATTTT

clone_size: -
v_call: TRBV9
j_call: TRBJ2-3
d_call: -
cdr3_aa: CASSVTSEGTDTQYF
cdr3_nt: TGTGCCAGCAGCGTAACTAGTGAGGGGACAGATACGCAGTATTTT

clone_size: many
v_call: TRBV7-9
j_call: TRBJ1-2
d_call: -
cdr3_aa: CASSYGYGYTF
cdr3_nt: TGTGCCAGCAGCTATGGCTATGGCTACACCTTC

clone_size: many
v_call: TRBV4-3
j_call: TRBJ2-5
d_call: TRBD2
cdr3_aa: CASSPELAGGRRQETQYF
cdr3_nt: TGCGCCAGCAGCCCGGAACTAGCGGGGGGGCGACGGCAAGAGACCCAGTACTTC

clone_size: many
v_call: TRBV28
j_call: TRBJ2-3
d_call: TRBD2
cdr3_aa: CASRQAGTSARAQYF
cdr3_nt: TGTGCCAGCAGACAGGCCGGGACTAGCGCGCGCGCGCAGTATTTT

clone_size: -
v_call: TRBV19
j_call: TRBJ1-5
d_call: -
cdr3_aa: CASSIESPGVGNQPQHF
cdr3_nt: TGTGCCAGTAGTATAGAGTCCCCGGGGGTTGGCAATCAGCCCCAGCATTTT

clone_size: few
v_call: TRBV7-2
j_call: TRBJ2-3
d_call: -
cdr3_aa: CASSPWGGGSDTQYF
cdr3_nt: TGTGCCAGCAGCCCCTGGGGGGGCGGTTCGGATACGCAGTATTTT

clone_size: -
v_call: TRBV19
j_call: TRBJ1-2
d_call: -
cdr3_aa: CASSSSLVGGYTF
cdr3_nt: TGTGCCAGTAGCTCATCCTTGGTTGGTGGCTACACCTTC

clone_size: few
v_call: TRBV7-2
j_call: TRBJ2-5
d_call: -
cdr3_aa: CASSPPPKETQYF
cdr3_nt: TGTGCCAGCAGCCCCCCCCCCAAGGAGACCCAGTACTTC

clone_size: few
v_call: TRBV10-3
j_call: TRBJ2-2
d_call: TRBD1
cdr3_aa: CAISRTGNTGELFF
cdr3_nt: TGTGCCATCAGTAGGACAGGGAACACCGGGGAGCTGTTTTTT

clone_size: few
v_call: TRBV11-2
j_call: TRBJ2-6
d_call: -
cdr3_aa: CASSRRYSGANVLTF
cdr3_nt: TGTGCCAGCAGCCGAAGGTACTCTGGGGCCAACGTCCTGACTTTC

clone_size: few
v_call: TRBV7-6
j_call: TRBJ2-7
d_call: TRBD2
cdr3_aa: CASSNKRLAGVYEQYF
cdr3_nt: TGTGCCAGCAGCAATAAACGACTAGCGGGTGTATACGAGCAGTACTTC

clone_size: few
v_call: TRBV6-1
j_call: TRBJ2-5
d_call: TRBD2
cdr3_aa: CASNRLAGSKETQYF
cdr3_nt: TGTGCCAGCAACAGACTAGCGGGGAGTAAAGAGACCCAGTACTTC

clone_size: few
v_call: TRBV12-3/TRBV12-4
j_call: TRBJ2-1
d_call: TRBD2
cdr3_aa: CASRSSGGPVHNEQFF
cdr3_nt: TGTGCCAGCAGATCCAGCGGGGGGCCCGTCCACAATGAGCAGTTCTTC

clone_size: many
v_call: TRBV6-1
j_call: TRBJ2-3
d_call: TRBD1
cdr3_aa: CASRVDRVVHTQYF
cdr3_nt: TGTGCCAGCAGGGTAGACAGGGTAGTACATACGCAGTATTTT

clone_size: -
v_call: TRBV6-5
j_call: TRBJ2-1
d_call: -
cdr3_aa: CASSYGRAGNEQFF
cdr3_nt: TGTGCCAGCAGTTATGGCAGGGCTGGCAATGAGCAGTTCTTC

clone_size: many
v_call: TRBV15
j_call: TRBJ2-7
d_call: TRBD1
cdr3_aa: CATSRGQGRTYEQYF
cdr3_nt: TGTGCCACCAGCAGAGGACAGGGGCGGACCTACGAGCAGTACTTC

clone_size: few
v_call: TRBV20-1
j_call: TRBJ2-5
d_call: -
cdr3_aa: CSAQLETQYF
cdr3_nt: TGCAGTGCCCAACTGGAGACCCAGTACTTC

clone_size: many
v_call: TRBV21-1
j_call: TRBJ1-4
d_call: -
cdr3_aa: CASSVAGTLGEKLFF
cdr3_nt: TGTGCCAGCAGCGTCGCCGGGACGCTGGGGGAAAAACTGTTTTTT

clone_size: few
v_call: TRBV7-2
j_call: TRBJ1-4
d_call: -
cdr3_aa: CASSLERSNEKLFF
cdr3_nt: TGTGCCAGCAGCTTAGAACGGTCAAATGAAAAACTGTTTTTT

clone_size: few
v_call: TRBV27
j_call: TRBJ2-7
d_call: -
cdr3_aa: CASRLTGLVSEQYF
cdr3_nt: TGTGCCAGCAGGCTGACAGGTCTGGTATCCGAGCAGTACTTC

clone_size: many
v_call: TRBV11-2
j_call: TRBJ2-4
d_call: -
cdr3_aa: CASSLDLYQRRIQYF
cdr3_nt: TGTGCCAGCAGCTTAGATCTGTACCAGCGGCGCATTCAGTACTTC

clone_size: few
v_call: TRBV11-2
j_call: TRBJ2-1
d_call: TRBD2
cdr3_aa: CASSLLGGRDEQFF
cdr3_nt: TGTGCCAGCAGCTTGTTGGGGGGGAGGGATGAGCAGTTCTTC

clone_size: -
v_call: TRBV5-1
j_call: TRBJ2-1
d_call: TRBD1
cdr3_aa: CASSLQGAGQFF
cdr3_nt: TGCGCCAGCAGCTTGCAGGGGGCCGGGCAGTTCTTC

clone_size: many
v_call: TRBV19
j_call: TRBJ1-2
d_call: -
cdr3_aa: CASSPRQYYGYTF
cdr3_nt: TGTGCCAGTAGTCCCAGACAGTACTATGGCTACACCTTC

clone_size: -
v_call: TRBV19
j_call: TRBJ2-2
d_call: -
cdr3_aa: CASSILGLRRELFF
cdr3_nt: TGTGCCAGTAGTATTTTGGGGCTCAGGCGGGAGCTGTTTTTT

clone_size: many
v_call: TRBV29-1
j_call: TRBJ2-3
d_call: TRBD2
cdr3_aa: CSVLPAGGATDTQYF
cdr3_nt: TGCAGCGTCCTTCCAGCGGGGGGCGCCACAGATACGCAGTATTTT

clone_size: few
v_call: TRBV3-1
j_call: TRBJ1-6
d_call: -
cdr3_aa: CASSQGVRGRNSPLHF
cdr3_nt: TGTGCCAGCAGCCAGGGGGTTCGGGGACGGAATTCACCCCTCCACTTT

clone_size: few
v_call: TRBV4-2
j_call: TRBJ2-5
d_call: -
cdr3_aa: CASSQAPMVGTQYF
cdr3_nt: TGTGCCAGCAGCCAAGCCCCAATGGTGGGGACCCAGTACTTC

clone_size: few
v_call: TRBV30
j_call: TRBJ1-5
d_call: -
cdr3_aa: CAWSDPRGGNQPQHF
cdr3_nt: TGTGCCTGGAGCGACCCCCGGGGGGGCAATCAGCCCCAGCATTTT

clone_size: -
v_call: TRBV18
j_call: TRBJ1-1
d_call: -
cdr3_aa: CASSPITINEAFF
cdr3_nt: TGTGCCAGCTCACCAATCACGATAAATGAAGCTTTCTTT